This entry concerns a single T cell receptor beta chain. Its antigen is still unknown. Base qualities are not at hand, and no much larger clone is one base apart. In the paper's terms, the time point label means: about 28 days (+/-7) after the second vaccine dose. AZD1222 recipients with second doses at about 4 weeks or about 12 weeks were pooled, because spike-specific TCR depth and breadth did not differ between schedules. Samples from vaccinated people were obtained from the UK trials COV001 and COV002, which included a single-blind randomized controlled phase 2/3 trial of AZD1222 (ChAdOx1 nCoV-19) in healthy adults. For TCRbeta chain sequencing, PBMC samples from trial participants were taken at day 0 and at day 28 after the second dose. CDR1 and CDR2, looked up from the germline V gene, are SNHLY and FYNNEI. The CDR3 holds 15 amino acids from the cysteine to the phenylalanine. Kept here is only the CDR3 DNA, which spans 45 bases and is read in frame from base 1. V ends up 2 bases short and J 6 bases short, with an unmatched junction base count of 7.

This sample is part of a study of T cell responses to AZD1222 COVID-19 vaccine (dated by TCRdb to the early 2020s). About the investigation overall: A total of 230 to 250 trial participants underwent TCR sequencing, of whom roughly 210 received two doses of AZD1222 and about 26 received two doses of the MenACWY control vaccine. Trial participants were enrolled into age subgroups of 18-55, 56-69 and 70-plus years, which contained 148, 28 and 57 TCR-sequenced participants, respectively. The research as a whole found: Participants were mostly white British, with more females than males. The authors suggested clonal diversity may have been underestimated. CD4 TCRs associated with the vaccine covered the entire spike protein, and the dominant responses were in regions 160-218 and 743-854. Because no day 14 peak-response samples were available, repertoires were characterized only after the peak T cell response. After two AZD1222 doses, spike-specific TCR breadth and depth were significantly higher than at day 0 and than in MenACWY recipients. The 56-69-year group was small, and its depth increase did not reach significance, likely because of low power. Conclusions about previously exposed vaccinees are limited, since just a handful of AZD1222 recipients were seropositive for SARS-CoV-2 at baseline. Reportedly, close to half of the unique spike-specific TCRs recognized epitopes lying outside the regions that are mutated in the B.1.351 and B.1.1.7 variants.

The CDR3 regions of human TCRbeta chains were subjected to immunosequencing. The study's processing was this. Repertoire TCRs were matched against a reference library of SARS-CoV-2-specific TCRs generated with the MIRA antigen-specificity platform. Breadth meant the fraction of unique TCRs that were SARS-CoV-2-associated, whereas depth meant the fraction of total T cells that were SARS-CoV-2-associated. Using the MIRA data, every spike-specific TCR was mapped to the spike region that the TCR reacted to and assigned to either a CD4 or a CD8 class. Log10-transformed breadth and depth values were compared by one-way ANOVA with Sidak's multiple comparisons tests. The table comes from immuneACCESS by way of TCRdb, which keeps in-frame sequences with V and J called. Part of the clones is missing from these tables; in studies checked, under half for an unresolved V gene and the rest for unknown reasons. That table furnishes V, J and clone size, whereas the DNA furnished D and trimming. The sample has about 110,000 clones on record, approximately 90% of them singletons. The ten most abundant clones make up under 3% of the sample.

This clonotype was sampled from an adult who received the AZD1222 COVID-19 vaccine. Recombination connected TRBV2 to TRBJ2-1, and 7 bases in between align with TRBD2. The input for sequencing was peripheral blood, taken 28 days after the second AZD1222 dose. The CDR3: CASSEFAGVTNEQFF. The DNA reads TGTGCCAGCAGTGAATTTGCGGGAGTTACCAATGAGCAGTTCTTC.